This T cell receptor beta chain was observed in a study of T-cell reconstitution after alpha-beta-depleted transplantation in children. This clonotype was picked up many times. Unique molecular identifiers were built into the TCRbeta library. Each CDR3 protein is one row after TCRdb ran MiXCR on the PCR reads. The data show 250,000 to 300,000 distinct CDR3 sequences, roughly 11% seen once. CDR3 length: 15 amino acids. Germline CDR1 is SGHTA and CDR2 is FQGNSA. V shed 4 bases and J 4 bases; nucleotides not matched to a gene: 7. The J gene is TRBJ2-1, the V gene TRBV7-2, with TRBD1 matching over 7 bases. The clonotype comes from a male patient aged 2 to 9 who had a stem cell transplant for chronic granulomatous disease, so the T cells may come from the graft donor. The input for sequencing was peripheral blood, taken 180 days after TCRalphabeta/CD19-depleted stem cell transplant. The chain's CDR3 is CASSSGQRGYNEQFF. DNA for the CDR3: TGTGCCAGCAGCTCGGGACAGAGGGGATACAATGAGCAGTTCTTC.